The clone carrying this T cell receptor beta chain occurred once. TCRdb keeps only in-frame clones here, not all; method: immunoSEQ multiplex PCR. The sample shows roughly 2.4 million clones, approximately 96% of them seen only once. The CDR3 length is 12 residues. CDR1 is MNHNY, CDR2 SVGAGI, per germline (reference sequence). Trimming removed 4 bases at V and 4 bases at J, with 6 bases between. The sample belongs to a study of shared clonotypes between healthy human individuals. This TCR was recovered from a man in his late teens or twenties in good health. Sequencing was performed on naive CD4+ T cells sorted from blood. Subset meaning: CD45RA+ positively selected. V is TRBV6-6 and J is TRBJ2-3; D is undetermined. This CDR3 reads CASSSSPDTQYF. The CDR3 region has the DNA TGTGCCAGCAGTTCCTCTCCAGATACGCAGTATTTT.